These T cell receptor beta chains were read from a single sample in a study of T cells in localized non-small cell lung cancer. Clones were sequenced by immunoSEQ multiplex PCR, and TCRdb holds only the in-frame ones, with some missing. This table holds 58,000 or so clones, roughly 90% found once. Sample: peripheral blood, taken before any cancer treatment. These receptors were collected from a woman aged 35-70 years with stage I lung adenocarcinoma. Both conserved end residues are part of each CDR3. The D gene is left open where the match is weak. Where a row states a size, it is once, few, many or the class of an expanded clone; other rows omit it.

j_gene,v_gene,d_gene,abundance,CDR3aa,CDR3nt
TRBJ1-1,TRBV13,.,.,CASTEEGRNTEAFF,TGTGCCAGCACCGAGGAAGGGAGGAACACTGAAGCTTTCTTT
TRBJ1-1,TRBV6-6,.,few,CASSYAGDTEAFF,TGTGCCAGCAGTTATGCGGGGGACACTGAAGCTTTCTTT
TRBJ1-1,TRBV5-1,TRBD1,.,CASSLATGTGGTEAFF,TGCGCCAGCAGCTTGGCGACCGGGACAGGGGGAACTGAAGCTTTCTTT
TRBJ2-5,TRBV29-1,TRBD2,.,CSAAGTSGGRGETQYF,TGCAGCGCAGCGGGGACTAGCGGGGGGAGGGGTGAGACCCAGTACTTC
TRBJ1-5,TRBV5-6,.,.,CASSLGLPGQPQHF,TGTGCCAGCAGCTTGGGTCTGCCTGGTCAGCCCCAGCATTTT
TRBJ2-1,TRBV5-1,.,.,CASSLGAPNEQFF,TGCGCCAGCAGCTTGGGAGCTCCCAATGAGCAGTTCTTC
TRBJ2-7,TRBV6-5,TRBD1,.,CASIRTGGSYEQYF,TGTGCCAGCATTCGAACAGGGGGCTCCTACGAGCAGTACTTC
TRBJ2-5,TRBV18,TRBD2,.,CASSPDGGGVGQYF,TGTGCCAGCTCACCAGACGGGGGAGGGGTTGGCCAGTACTTC
TRBJ2-1,TRBV7-3,.,.,CASSSTGNSEQFF,TGTGCCAGCAGTTCTACCGGAAACAGTGAGCAGTTCTTC
TRBJ1-1,TRBV10-3,TRBD1,.,CAISQGQGTMNTEAFF,TGTGCCATCAGTCAGGGACAGGGTACGATGAACACTGAAGCTTTCTTT
TRBJ1-2,TRBV28,.,.,CASTGRYYGYTF,TGTGCCAGCACTGGCAGATACTATGGCTACACCTTC
TRBJ1-3,TRBV11-3,.,.,CASSLRDRKPGNTIYF,TGTGCCAGCAGCTTGCGAGACAGAAAACCAGGAAACACCATATATTTT
TRBJ2-7,TRBV5-8,TRBD2,.,CASSLRLAGEQYF,TGTGCCAGCAGCTTGCGTCTAGCGGGCGAGCAGTACTTC
TRBJ1-1,TRBV5-1,TRBD1,.,CASSLDRGGTEAFF,TGCGCCAGCAGCTTAGACAGGGGGGGTACTGAAGCTTTCTTT
TRBJ1-3,TRBV7-9,.,.,CASSLGAGPSGNTIYF,TGTGCCAGCAGCTTAGGGGCAGGACCCTCTGGAAACACCATATATTTT
TRBJ1-2,TRBV13,.,once,CASSFDSAINYGYTF,TGTGCCAGCAGCTTCGACAGCGCTATTAACTATGGCTACACCTTC
TRBJ1-1,TRBV5-5,.,.,CASSGAGYLNTEAFF,TGTGCCAGCAGCGGCGCAGGGTACCTGAACACTGAAGCTTTCTTT
TRBJ2-5,TRBV2,TRBD1,.,CASSKQGEETQYF,TGTGCCAGCAGCAAACAGGGGGAAGAGACCCAGTACTTC
TRBJ2-5,TRBV28,.,once,CASSTSAGTQYF,.
TRBJ2-4,TRBV5-6,.,.,CASSLLGDIQYF,TGTGCCAGCAGCTTGCTAGGGGACATTCAGTACTTC
TRBJ1-1,TRBV10-3,TRBD1,once,CAISDGTGANTEAFF,TGTGCCATCAGTGATGGGACAGGGGCGAACACTGAAGCCTTCTTT
TRBJ1-2,TRBV13,TRBD1,.,CASSSTGVSHGYTF,TGTGCCAGCAGCTCGACAGGGGTCAGCCATGGCTACACCTTC
TRBJ2-7,TRBV2,TRBD2,.,CASSEEVGLAGFFNEQYF,TGTGCCAGCAGTGAAGAGGTCGGACTAGCGGGGTTCTTTAACGAGCAGTACTTC
TRBJ2-2,TRBV5-1,.,.,CASIEGTTGELFF,TGCGCCAGCATTGAGGGAACGACCGGGGAGCTGTTTTTT
TRBJ2-5,TRBV5-1,.,once,CASSSTPGQLGGETQYF,TGCGCCAGCAGCTCTACCCCGGGCCAACTAGGGGGAGAGACCCAGTACTTC
TRBJ2-3,TRBV2,TRBD2,.,CASSAGSGGFTDTQYF,TGTGCCAGCAGTGCCGGTAGCGGGGGTTTCACAGATACGCAGTATTTT
TRBJ1-5,TRBV7-6,.,.,CASSLGGALPNQPQHF,TGTGCCAGCAGCTTAGGCGGGGCCTTGCCCAATCAGCCCCAGCATTTT
TRBJ1-2,TRBV6-6,TRBD1,.,CASTAGTANYGYTF,TGTGCCAGCACCGCTGGGACAGCGAACTATGGCTACACCTTC
TRBJ2-1,TRBV7-9,.,.,CASSLEGTSIWEQFF,TGTGCCAGCAGCTTAGAAGGGACAAGTATCTGGGAGCAGTTCTTC
TRBJ2-5,TRBV28,TRBD1,.,CASSSPLDRVRRVSRETQYF,TGTGCCAGCAGTTCCCCCCTGGACAGGGTGAGAAGGGTTTCGAGAGAGACCCAGTACTTC
TRBJ2-3,TRBV23-1,TRBD2,.,CASSNKHGTSGSTDTQYF,TGCGCCAGCAGCAATAAACATGGGACTAGCGGATCGACAGATACGCAGTATTTT
TRBJ1-1,TRBV29-1,TRBD1,.,CSMTQGVSEAFF,TGCAGCATGACCCAGGGGGTGTCTGAAGCTTTCTTT
TRBJ2-1,TRBV2,.,.,CASLLGGFNEQFF,TGTGCCAGCTTGCTAGGAGGGTTTAATGAGCAGTTCTTC
TRBJ2-1,TRBV2,TRBD1,few,CASSFPGTGYNEQFF,TGTGCCAGCAGTTTCCCCGGGACAGGCTACAATGAGCAGTTCTTC
TRBJ2-1,TRBV9,.,once,CASSPAGEPYNEQFF,TGTGCCAGCAGCCCCGCAGGAGAACCTTACAATGAGCAGTTCTTC
TRBJ2-7,TRBV7-9,TRBD1,.,CASSRTGGVNEQYF,TGTGCCAGCAGCCGAACAGGGGGTGTAAACGAGCAGTACTTC
TRBJ1-1,TRBV18,.,once,CASSPLTAEAFF,TGTGCCAGCTCACCACTGACAGCTGAAGCTTTCTTT
TRBJ2-7,TRBV20-1,TRBD2,few,CSSGDAYEQYF,TGCAGTAGCGGGGATGCTTACGAGCAGTACTTC
TRBJ1-3,TRBV6-1,.,.,CASSVQLSGNTIYF,TGTGCCAGCAGTGTTCAACTCTCTGGAAACACCATATATTTT
TRBJ2-3,TRBV19,.,.,CASSPSTDTQYF,TGTGCCAGTAGTCCCTCCACAGATACGCAGTATTTT
TRBJ2-1,TRBV13,TRBD2,once,CASSSRLAGANEQFF,TGTGCCAGCAGCTCACGACTAGCGGGTGCCAATGAGCAGTTCTTC
TRBJ1-5,TRBV7-2,.,.,CASSQDRNQPQHF,TGTGCCAGCAGTCAGGACAGAAATCAGCCCCAGCATTTT
TRBJ2-1,TRBV13,TRBD2,.,CASSLGRSGDYNEQFF,TGTGCCAGCAGCCTTGGTAGGAGCGGGGACTACAATGAGCAGTTCTTC
TRBJ1-6,TRBV2,TRBD1,once,CASSENPRTGGRSPLHF,TGTGCCAGCAGTGAAAACCCCCGGACAGGGGGACGTTCACCCCTCCACTTT
TRBJ1-2,TRBV19,.,.,CASSMAESYTF,TGTGCCAGTAGTATGGCGGAGAGCTACACCTTC
TRBJ1-1,TRBV5-6,.,.,CASSLELKNTEAFF,TGTGCCAGCAGCTTGGAGCTGAAGAACACTGAAGCTTTCTTT
TRBJ1-2,TRBV6-1,.,once,CASSGHKYGYTF,TGTGCCAGCAGTGGACACAAGTATGGCTACACCTTC
TRBJ2-7,TRBV7-8,TRBD2,few,CASSFTGGGRAPEQYF,TGTGCCAGCAGCTTCACTGGGGGCGGGAGGGCCCCCGAGCAGTACTTC
TRBJ2-7,TRBV7-3,.,.,CASSLSGQEGYEQYF,TGTGCCAGCAGCTTAAGCGGACAGGAGGGCTACGAGCAGTACTTC
TRBJ1-1,TRBV7-3,.,.,CASSLEGRGTEAFF,TGTGCCAGCAGCTTAGAGGGAAGGGGCACTGAAGCTTTCTTT
TRBJ2-5,TRBV7-6,TRBD1,once,CASSLDRGETQYF,TGTGCCAGCAGCTTAGACAGGGGAGAGACCCAGTACTTC